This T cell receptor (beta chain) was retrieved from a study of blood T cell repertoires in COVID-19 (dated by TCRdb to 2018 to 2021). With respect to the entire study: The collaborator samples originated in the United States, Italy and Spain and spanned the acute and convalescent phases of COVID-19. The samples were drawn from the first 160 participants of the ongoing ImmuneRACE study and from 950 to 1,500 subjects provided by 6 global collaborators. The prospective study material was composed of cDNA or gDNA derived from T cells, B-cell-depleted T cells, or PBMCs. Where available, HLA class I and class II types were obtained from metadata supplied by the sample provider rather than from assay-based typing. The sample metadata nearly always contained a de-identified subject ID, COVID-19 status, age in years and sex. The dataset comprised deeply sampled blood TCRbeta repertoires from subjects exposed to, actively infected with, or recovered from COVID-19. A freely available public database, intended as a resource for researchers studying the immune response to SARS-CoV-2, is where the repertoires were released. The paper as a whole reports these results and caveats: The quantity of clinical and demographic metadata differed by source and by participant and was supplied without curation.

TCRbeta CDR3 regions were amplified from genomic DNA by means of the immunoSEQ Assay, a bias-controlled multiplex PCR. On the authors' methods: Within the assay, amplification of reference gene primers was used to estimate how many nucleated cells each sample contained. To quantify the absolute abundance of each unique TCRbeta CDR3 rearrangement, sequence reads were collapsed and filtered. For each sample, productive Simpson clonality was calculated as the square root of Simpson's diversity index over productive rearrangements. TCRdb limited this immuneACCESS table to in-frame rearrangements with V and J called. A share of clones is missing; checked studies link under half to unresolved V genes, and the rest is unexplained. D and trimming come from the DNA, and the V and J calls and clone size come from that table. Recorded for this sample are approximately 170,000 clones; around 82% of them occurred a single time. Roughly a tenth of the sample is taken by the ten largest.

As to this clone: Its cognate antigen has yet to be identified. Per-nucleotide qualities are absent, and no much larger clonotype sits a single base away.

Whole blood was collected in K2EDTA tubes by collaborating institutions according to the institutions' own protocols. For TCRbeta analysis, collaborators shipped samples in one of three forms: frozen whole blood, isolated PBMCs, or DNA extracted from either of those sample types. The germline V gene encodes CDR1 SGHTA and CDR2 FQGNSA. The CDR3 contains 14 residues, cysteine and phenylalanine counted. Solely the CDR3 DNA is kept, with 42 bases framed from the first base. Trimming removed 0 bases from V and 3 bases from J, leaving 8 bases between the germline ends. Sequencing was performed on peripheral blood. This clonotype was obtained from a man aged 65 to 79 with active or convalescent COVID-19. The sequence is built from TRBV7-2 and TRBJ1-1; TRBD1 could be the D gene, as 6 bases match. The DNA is TGTGCCAGCAGCTTAGCCAGGGGAGACACTGAAGCTTTCTTT. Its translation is CASSLARGDTEAFF.